This TCR beta chain stems from a study of blood T cell repertoires in COVID-19. As for the study in general: The study drew acute and convalescent COVID-19 samples from the United States, Italy and Spain. PBMCs, B-cell-depleted T cells, or T cells provided the cDNA or gDNA that made up the material.

This clone appeared once. The length of the CDR3 is 19 residues. Trimming left V 5 bases short and J 4 bases short, with 24 bases between. CDR1 and CDR2 from the germline V gene are SGHVS and FQNEAQ. In the original analysis: Reference gene primer amplification in the assay estimated nucleated cell counts. The table came from immunoSEQ multiplex PCR; TCRdb's copy has only in-frame clones and leaves some out. D and trimming were read from the DNA, whereas the V and J calls and clone size are those reported in that table. The table lists 390,000 or so clones, more than 80% of them singletons. The rearrangement links TRBV7-8 to TRBJ1-6; a possible D gene is TRBD1 (6 bases). Sequenced input: peripheral blood. The TCR comes from a woman aged 30 to 39 with active or convalescent COVID-19. The CDR3, as DNA: TGTGCCAGCAGCCCTGGAGGTGGGCAAGGGGGTGGGTATAATTCACCCCTCCACTTT. Its translation is CASSPGGGQGGGYNSPLHF.